A single T cell receptor beta chain is shown here with its context. The data belong to a study of CD8+CD57+ T cells in acquired aplastic anemia. Study as a whole: Yields of DNA that came from sorted CD4+ and CD8+ cells averaged roughly 3.2 ug.

The study profiled TCR beta VDJ and CDR3 using genomic DNA as template. TCRdb re-called the reads with MiXCR, one entry per CDR3 protein. Among approximately 160,000 distinct CDR3 sequences listed, around 45% were seen once. Input material: sorted CD4+, CD8+, or CD8+CD57+ T cells (not recorded which) from PBMCs. The receptor's source is a human donor in good health.

DNA of the CDR3: TGTGCCAGCAGCTTAGGTTTCCGGGGGGAGCAGTACTTC. Its translation: CASSLGFRGEQYF. V and J are TRBV7-3 and TRBJ2-7; a weak D match, TRBD2 (6 bases). The CDR3 contains 13 residues. V shed 2 bases and J shed 7 bases, with 12 bases lying between them. Germline V CDR1 and CDR2: SGHTA, FQGTGA.